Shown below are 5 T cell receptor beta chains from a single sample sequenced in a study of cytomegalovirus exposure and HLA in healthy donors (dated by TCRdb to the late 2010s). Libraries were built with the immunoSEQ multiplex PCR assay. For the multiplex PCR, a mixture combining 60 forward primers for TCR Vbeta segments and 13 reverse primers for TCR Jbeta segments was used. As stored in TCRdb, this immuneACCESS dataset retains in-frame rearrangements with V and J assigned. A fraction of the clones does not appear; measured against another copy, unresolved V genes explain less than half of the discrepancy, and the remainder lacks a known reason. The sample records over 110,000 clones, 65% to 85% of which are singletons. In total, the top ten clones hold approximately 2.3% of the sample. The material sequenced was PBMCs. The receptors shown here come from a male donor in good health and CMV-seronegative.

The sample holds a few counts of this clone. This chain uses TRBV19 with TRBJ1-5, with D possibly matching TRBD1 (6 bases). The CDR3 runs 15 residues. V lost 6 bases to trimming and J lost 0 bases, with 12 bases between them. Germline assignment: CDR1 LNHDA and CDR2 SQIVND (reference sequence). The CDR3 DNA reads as TGTGCCAGTAGCCGACAGGCTGATAGCAATCAGCCCCAGCATTTT. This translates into CASSRQADSNQPQHF.

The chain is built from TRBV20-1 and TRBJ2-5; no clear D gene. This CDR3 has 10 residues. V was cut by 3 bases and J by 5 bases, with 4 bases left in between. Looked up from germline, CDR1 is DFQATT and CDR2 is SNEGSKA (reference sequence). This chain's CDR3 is CSASLETQYF. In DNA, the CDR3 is TGCAGTGCTAGTCTCGAGACCCAGTACTTC.

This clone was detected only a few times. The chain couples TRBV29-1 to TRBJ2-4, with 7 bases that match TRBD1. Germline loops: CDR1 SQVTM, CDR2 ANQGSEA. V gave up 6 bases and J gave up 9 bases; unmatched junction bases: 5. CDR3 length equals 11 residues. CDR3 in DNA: TGCAGCGTCGTAGGACAGGCCATTCAGTACTTC. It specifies CSVVGQAIQYF. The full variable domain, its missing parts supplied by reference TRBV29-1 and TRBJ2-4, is SAVISQKPSRDICQRGTSLTIQCQVDSQVTMMFWYRQQPGQSLTLIATANQGSEATYESGFVIDKFPISRPNLTFSTLTVSNMSPEDSSIYLCSVVGQAIQYFGAGTRLSVL.

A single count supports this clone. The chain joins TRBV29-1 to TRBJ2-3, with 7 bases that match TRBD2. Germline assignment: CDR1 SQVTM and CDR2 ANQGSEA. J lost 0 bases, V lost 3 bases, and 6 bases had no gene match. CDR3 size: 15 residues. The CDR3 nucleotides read TGCAGCGTTGAGCCCGGGAGGCAAAGCACAGATACGCAGTATTTT. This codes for CSVEPGRQSTDTQYF.

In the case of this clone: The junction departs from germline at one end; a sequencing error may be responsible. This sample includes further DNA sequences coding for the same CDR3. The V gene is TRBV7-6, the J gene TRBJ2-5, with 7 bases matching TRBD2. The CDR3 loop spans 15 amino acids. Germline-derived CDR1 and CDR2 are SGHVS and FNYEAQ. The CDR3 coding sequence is TGTGCCAGCAGCTTAGCTCGGCTAGCGGAAGAGACTCAGTACTTC. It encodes CASSLARLAEETQYF.